These 25 T cell receptor beta chains came from one sample sequenced in a study of blood T cell repertoires in COVID-19. Clones were read by immunoSEQ multiplex PCR, and TCRdb kept only the in-frame ones, dropping some. This table has around 270,000 clones, around nine tenths appearing once. Material: peripheral blood. The source of these receptors is a man aged 35-49 years who had recovered from COVID-19.

V usage is TRBV5-1 and J usage is TRBJ2-7; TRBD2 matches 13 bases. Germline V lookup: CDR1 SGHRS, CDR2 YFSETQ. CDR3 size: 14 residues. Trimming at V came to 2 bases and at J to 7 bases, leaving 3 bases not matched to a gene. DNA for the CDR3: TGCGCCAGCAGCTTAGGACTAGCGGGAGTAGAGCAGTACTTC. This codes for CASSLGLAGVEQYF. Combining the CDR3 with reference TRBV5-1 and TRBJ2-7 gives the whole variable domain KAGVTQTPRYLIKTRGQQVTLSCSPISGHRSVSWYQQTPGQGLQFLFEYFSETQRNKGNFPGRFSGRQFSNSRSEMNVSTLELGDSALYLCASSLGLAGVEQYFGPGTRLTVT.

Here the CDR3 reads CASSAQGTGETQYF. CDR3 nucleotides: TGCGCCAGCAGCGCACAGGGTACGGGAGAGACCCAGTACTTC. The chain is built from TRBV4-3 and TRBJ2-5; tentative D call: TRBD1 (6 bases). The germline gives CDR1 LGHNA, CDR2 YSLEER. The CDR3 has 14 amino acids. Trimming cost V 5 bases and J 4 bases, with 14 bases left between them.

The chain has TRBV6-5 and TRBJ2-7; 7 positions agree with TRBD2. The CDR3 sequence is 14 residues long. Germline V lookup: CDR1 MNHEY, CDR2 SVGAGI. Trimming took 6 bases from V and 5 from J; bases not matched to a gene: 10. CDR3 sequence reads: CASSRISGRHEQYF. CDR3 nucleotides: TGTGCCAGCAGCCGCATTTCCGGGAGGCACGAGCAGTACTTC.

The V call is TRBV7-9, the J call TRBJ2-3; TRBD2 matches 12 bases. The CDR3 sequence is 17 residues long. With 5 bases clipped from V and 0 bases from J, the junction kept 6 bases outside the gene matches. CDR1 is SEHNR and CDR2 is FQNEAQ in the germline V gene (reference sequence). CDR3 nucleotides: TGTGCCAGCAGCCCGGGGCTAGCGGGGGGGAGCACAGATACGCAGTATTTT. Translation: CASSPGLAGGSTDTQYF.

V gene TRBV27 combines with J gene TRBJ1-2, with 11 bases aligning to TRBD1. Germline loops: CDR1 MNHEY, CDR2 SMNVEV (reference sequence). The V and J ends lost 2 bases and 6 bases, in that order; junction bases with no gene match: 11. CDR3 size: 17 residues. CDR3 bases: TGTGCCAGCAGTTTAGTCCGGAACCCGGGACAGGGGGATGGCTACACCTTC. Translation: CASSLVRNPGQGDGYTF.

This chain uses TRBV7-2 with TRBJ2-5; 9 bases map to TRBD2. Germline CDR1 is SGHTA and CDR2 is FQGNSA. This CDR3 region has 15 residues. The J segment lost 1 base and the V segment lost 4 bases, leaving 4 bases of the junction unmatched. DNA for the CDR3: TGTGCCAGCAGCTCTACTAGCGGGCCCCAAGAGACCCAGTACTTC. Protein: CASSSTSGPQETQYF. The variable domain in full, completed from reference TRBV7-2 and TRBJ2-5, reads GAGVSQSPSNKVTEKGKDVELRCDPISGHTALYWYRQSLGQGLEFLIYFQGNSAPDKSGLPSDRFSAERTGGSVSTLTIQRTQQEDSAVYLCASSSTSGPQETQYFGPGTRLLVL.

V and J are TRBV11-2 and TRBJ2-1; TRBD2 aligns across 13 bases. Germline values: CDR1 SGHAT, CDR2 FQNNGV. Trimming removed 6 bases from V and 3 bases from J; junction bases left unmatched: 5. The CDR3 covers 16 residues. The DNA of the CDR3 is TGTGCCAGCAGAACTAGCGGGAGGGCCTTCTACAATGAGCAGTTCTTC. Translating it yields CASRTSGRAFYNEQFF.

The CDR3 bases are TGTGCCAGTAGCTGGCTAGCGAGTAATGAGCAGTTCTTC. This gives the protein CASSWLASNEQFF. This chain connects TRBV19 to TRBJ2-1, with a weak D call TRBD2 (6 bases). V was pared by 6 bases and J by 7 bases, with 13 bases between. This CDR3 is 13 amino acids long. Germline CDR1 reads LNHDA; CDR2 reads SQIVND (reference sequence).

This rearrangement joins TRBV19 to TRBJ2-7; the match to TRBD1 covers 8 bases. The germline V gene encodes CDR1 LNHDA and CDR2 SQIVND (reference sequence). This CDR3 is built from 18 residues. V gave up 3 bases and J gave up 0 bases; unmatched junction bases: 13. The CDR3 protein is CASSMIGVGTGNSYEQYF. CDR3 nucleotides: TGTGCCAGTAGTATGATCGGCGTGGGGACAGGAAACTCCTACGAGCAGTACTTC.

The genes are TRBV5-5 and TRBJ1-1; TRBD1 matches 9 bases. V trimming: 5 bases; J trimming: 5 bases; junction bases outside the gene matches: 10. CDR1 is SGHKS, CDR2 YYEKEE, per germline (reference sequence). CDR3 length: 15 residues. Here the CDR3 DNA reads TGTGCCAGCAGTTATTACAGGGGGCTTTATACTGAAGCTTTCTTT. Amino acids: CASSYYRGLYTEAFF.

This clone appeared a single time. The V call is TRBV7-9, the J call TRBJ2-2, with D perhaps matching TRBD2 (5 bases). Germline values: CDR1 SEHNR, CDR2 FQNEAQ (reference sequence). The CDR3 consists of 15 residues. V lost 2 bases and J lost 4, with 11 bases in between. CDR3 bases: TGTGCCAGCAGCTTATTGGACTGGTCCACCGGGGAGCTGTTTTTT. Its translation: CASSLLDWSTGELFF.

This chain uses TRBV6-6 with TRBJ1-2; a weak D match, TRBD1 (5 bases). Per germline, CDR1 MNHNY and CDR2 SVGAGI (reference sequence). The V gene lost 9 bases and the J gene lost 6 bases, with 14 bases spanning the gap. The CDR3 is 12 residues long. This CDR3 reads CASGRARDGYTF. DNA for the CDR3: TGTGCCAGTGGCAGGGCCCGAGATGGCTACACCTTC.

The rearrangement joins TRBV6-2 or TRBV6-3 to TRBJ2-7; TRBD2 agrees at 7 bases. V was clipped by 6 bases and J by 3 bases; unmatched bases: 14. This CDR3 comprises 16 residues. Per the germline V gene, CDR1 is MNHEY and CDR2 is SVGEGT. CDR3 bases: TGTGCCAGCAGCGATCCGGGGAGGGTTCCCTACTACGAGCAGTACTTC. Its translation is CASSDPGRVPYYEQYF.

The chain carries TRBV4-3 and TRBJ1-3; D perhaps matches TRBD1 (6 bases). V was pared by 0 bases and J by 0 bases, with 18 bases between. Per germline, CDR1 LGHNA and CDR2 YSLEER. The CDR3 covers 19 residues. In DNA form, the CDR3 reads TGCGCCAGCAGCCAAGATCCCCCGGGAACAGGGCGCTCTGGAAACACCATATATTTT. Translated, it gives CASSQDPPGTGRSGNTIYF.

The table lists this clone with a few counts. This chain joins TRBV6-6 and TRBJ1-3; no reliable D call. Trimming took 0 bases from V and 5 from J, leaving 14 bases between them. Germline values: CDR1 MNHNY, CDR2 SVGAGI (reference sequence). This CDR3 contains 16 residues. For the CDR3, the DNA is TGTGCCAGCAGTTACTCTTCTAGCGGTTTAAGAAACACCATATATTTT. As protein: CASSYSSSGLRNTIYF.

The chain employs TRBV5-5 and TRBJ2-5; 7 bases align to TRBD2. This CDR3 spans 16 amino acids. The V segment lost 4 bases and the J segment 0 bases; nucleotides outside the gene matches: 9. In germline, CDR1 is SGHKS, CDR2 YYEKEE (reference sequence). The CDR3 loop is CASSQMRGGYQETQYF. CDR3 in DNA: TGTGCCAGCAGCCAAATGAGGGGAGGGTACCAAGAGACCCAGTACTTC.

The chain links TRBV10-3 to TRBJ2-3, with 12 bases lining up with TRBD1. This CDR3 is built from 16 residues. Germline CDR1 is ENHRY and CDR2 is SYGVKD. The junction had 8 bases not matched to a gene; V was cut back by 5 bases and J by 5 bases. This CDR3 is CAISSGTGGSLDTQYF. For the CDR3, the DNA is TGTGCCATCAGTTCCGGGACAGGGGGCAGTTTAGATACGCAGTATTTT.

Comments on this clone: Other DNA sequences in the sample encode the same CDR3. This CDR3 reads CASRSGSYGYTF. CDR3 sequence (DNA): TGTGCCAGCAGGTCGGGGAGCTATGGCTACACCTTC. V and J are TRBV27 and TRBJ1-2; D is undetermined. CDR1 is MNHEY, CDR2 SMNVEV, per germline (reference sequence). The CDR3 contains 12 residues. Trimming stripped 6 bases from V and 4 bases from J, with 9 bases between.

The chain recombines TRBV18 with TRBJ1-1; D unclear. Trimming left V 6 bases short and J 2 bases short, with 10 bases between. Germline V gene data show CDR1 as KGHSH and CDR2 as LQKENI. This CDR3 contains 13 residues. This chain's CDR3 is CASSGRSNTEAFF. In nucleotides, the CDR3 is TGTGCCAGCTCGGGCAGGTCAAACACTGAAGCTTTCTTT.

The gene calls are TRBV29-1 and TRBJ2-3; D call uncertain. In germline, CDR1 is SQVTM, CDR2 ANQGSEA. Deletions cut 1 base from V and 2 bases from J, with 4 bases between. The length of the CDR3 is 12 residues. The CDR3 is CSVEAFTDTQYF. CDR3 coding DNA: TGCAGCGTTGAAGCTTTCACAGATACGCAGTATTTT.

The chain employs TRBV5-4 and TRBJ2-7, with D tentatively TRBD1 (6 bases). The V gene lost 0 bases and the J gene lost 2 bases, with 9 bases spanning the gap. This CDR3 has 14 residues. Germline V gives CDR1 SGHNT, CDR2 YYREEE (reference sequence). The CDR3 loop is CASSLDQGTYEQYF. The DNA of the CDR3 is TGTGCCAGCAGCTTGGACCAGGGGACCTACGAGCAGTACTTC.

The chain couples TRBV18 to TRBJ2-2; 10 nucleotides align to TRBD1. V shed 5 bases, J shed 7 bases, and the junction held 10 bases outside the gene matches. The CDR3 runs 16 residues. CDR1 is KGHSH and CDR2 is LQKENI in the germline V gene. DNA of the CDR3: TGTGCCAGCTCAAAAACTCCGGGACAGGGGAACGGGGAGCTGTTTTTT. It codes for CASSKTPGQGNGELFF.

This clone was detected a few times. The chain couples TRBV7-9 to TRBJ1-2, with a weak D call TRBD1 (5 bases). Germline values: CDR1 SEHNR, CDR2 FQNEAQ (reference sequence). Trimming left V 5 bases short and J 5 bases short, with 9 bases between. The CDR3 spans 12 residues. The CDR3 reads CASSPGVYGYTF. The DNA of the CDR3 is TGTGCCAGCAGCCCGGGGGTGTATGGCTACACCTTC.

The gene calls are TRBV6-6 and TRBJ2-3; no clear D. The CDR3 has 16 amino acids. Germline loops: CDR1 MNHNY, CDR2 SVGAGI (reference sequence). Trimming removed 2 bases at V and 0 bases at J, with 12 bases between. CDR3 DNA: TGTGCCAGCAGTTACACCCCCGCGGTTAGCACAGATACGCAGTATTTT. It codes for CASSYTPAVSTDTQYF.

This clone has only one observation. The chain couples TRBV6-5 to TRBJ2-5, with a tentative D call TRBD1 (6 bases). There are 11 residues in the CDR3. CDR1 is MNHEY, CDR2 SVGAGI, per germline. The V end lost 9 bases, the J end lost 9 bases, and 14 bases lay between the germline ends. CDR3 amino acids: CASQGRGAQYF. CDR3 coding DNA: TGTGCCAGTCAGGGGCGAGGGGCCCAGTACTTC.